This T cell receptor beta chain was captured in a study of cytomegalovirus exposure and HLA in healthy donors. Study-wide results and limits: There were some V segments, including TRBV6-2 and TRBV6-3, excluded as indistinguishable. CMV serostatus was the sole immune exposure information available. When presence/absence was analysed, sequencing depth was taken to be roughly uniform across donors.

This clone was seen once. The antigen is not known. Primers included in the PCR were 60 Vbeta and 13 Jbeta primers. TCRdb keeps only in-frame clones here, not all; method: immunoSEQ multiplex PCR. The table has some 200,000 clones, roughly a tenth seen once. The trim removed 4 bases at V and 4 bases at J, leaving 13 bases unmatched. Germline V gene lookup returns CDR1 LNHNV and CDR2 YYDKDF (reference sequence). The CDR3 loop spans 17 amino acids. Sequenced sample: PBMCs. This chain uses TRBV15 with TRBJ2-5, with TRBD2 matching 9 bases. This clonotype was obtained from a woman aged 30 to 39 in good health and CMV-seropositive. The CDR3 is CATSNQYGTAGGETQYF. DNA of the CDR3: TGTGCCACCAGCAACCAATACGGGACAGCGGGGGGAGAGACCCAGTACTTC.